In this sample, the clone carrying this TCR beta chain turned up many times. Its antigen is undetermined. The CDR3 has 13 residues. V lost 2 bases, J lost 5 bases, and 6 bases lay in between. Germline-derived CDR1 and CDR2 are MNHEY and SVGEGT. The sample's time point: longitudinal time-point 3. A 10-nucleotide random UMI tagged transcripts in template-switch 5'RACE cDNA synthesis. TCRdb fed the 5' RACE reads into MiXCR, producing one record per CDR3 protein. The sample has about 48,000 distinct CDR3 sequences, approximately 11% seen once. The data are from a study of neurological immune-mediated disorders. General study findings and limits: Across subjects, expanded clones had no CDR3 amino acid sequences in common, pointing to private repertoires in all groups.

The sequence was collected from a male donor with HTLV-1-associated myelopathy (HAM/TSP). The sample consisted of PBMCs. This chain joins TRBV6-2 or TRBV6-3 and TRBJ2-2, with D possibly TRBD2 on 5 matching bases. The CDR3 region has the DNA TGTGCCAGCAGTTACAGGGAGACCGGGGAGCTGTTTTTT. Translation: CASSYRETGELFF.